This TCR beta chain was found in a study of control samples from healthy donors and cancer patients. Clones were sequenced by immunoSEQ multiplex PCR, and TCRdb holds only the in-frame ones, with some missing. Of more than 25,000 clones listed, 87% are singletons. The CDR3 extends over 16 amino acids. The germline gives CDR1 LGHNA, CDR2 YNFKEQ. Trimming cost V 0 bases and J 0 bases, with 11 bases left between them. The chain has TRBV4-2 and TRBJ1-2; a possible D gene is TRBD1 (6 bases). The sequenced sample consisted of formalin-fixed, paraffin-embedded tissue. This receptor was taken from a female donor with melanoma. CDR3 coding DNA: TGTGCCAGCAGCCAAGACCAAAGGACAGCTAACTATGGCTACACCTTC. Protein product: CASSQDQRTANYGYTF.